This TCR beta chain was documented in a study of T cells in Graves' hyperthyroidism and ophthalmopathy. Regions amplified from RNA transcripts were the TCR beta CDR3 regions. TCR CDR3 underwent first-round RT-PCR with the HTBI primer set. Via MiXCR, TCRdb re-called the multiplex PCR reads, giving one row per CDR3 protein. In the table there are approximately 530,000 distinct CDR3 sequences, 16% of which are singletons. This clonotype was detected only a few times. Looked up from germline, CDR1 is KGHDR and CDR2 is SFDVKD. V lost 5 bases to trimming and J lost 3 bases, with 16 bases between them. CDR3 length equals 16 residues.

Sequencing was performed on blood. The chain joins TRBV24-1 to TRBJ1-3; D unclear. The source is a woman in her late teens or twenties with Graves' hyperthyroidism. CDR3 coding DNA: TGTGCCACCAGTGTATTCTCTATTCCAGTTGGAAACACCATATATTTT. Translating gives CATSVFSIPVGNTIYF.